These 19 T cell receptor beta chains were all obtained from the same sample, sequenced in a study of OX40 agonist ivuxolimab in advanced cancers. The method behind the library was the immunoSEQ multiplex PCR assay. The table was pulled from immuneACCESS by TCRdb, which kept in-frame rearrangements only. Such tables lose some clones; where checked, under half of the loss comes from unresolved V genes, and the rest has no known cause. Across this sample there are 70,000 to 80,000 clones, with approximately 86% seen only once. The biggest ten clones account for 0.86% of the sample. The sample consisted of CD4+ or CD8+ T cells sorted from blood, taken in a trial of the OX40 agonist ivuxolimab. Receptor source: an adult with an advanced solid tumor such as melanoma, head and neck, liver or kidney cancer.

The genes are TRBV11-2 and TRBJ2-7; 7 positions agree with TRBD2. The length of the CDR3 is 17 residues. Trimming at V came to 3 bases and at J to 1 base, leaving 12 bases not matched to a gene. Germline assignment: CDR1 SGHAT and CDR2 FQNNGV. The CDR3 region is CASSFLGAGVGSYEQYF. Here the CDR3 DNA reads TGTGCCAGCAGCTTCCTCGGCGCGGGAGTTGGGTCCTACGAGCAGTACTTC.

On this clone itself: At one boundary the junction diverges from the germline segment, which might be a read error. The chain is built from TRBV2 and TRBJ2-7; 16 bases are a match to TRBD2. This CDR3 spans 13 amino acids. The germline CDR1 and CDR2 sequences are SNHLY and FYNNEI. The CDR3, as DNA: TGTGCCGGGGCTTCCGGGACTAGCGGGAGGGCCCGGTTC. Its protein product is CAGASGTSGRARF. The full variable domain, completed using reference TRBV2 and TRBJ2-7, is EPEVTQTPSHQVTQMGQEVILRCVPISNHLYFYWYRQILGQKVEFLVSFYNNEISEKSEIFDDQFSVERPDGSNFTLKIRSTKLEDSAMYFCAGASGTSGRARFGPGTRLTVT.

The rearrangement links TRBV28 to TRBJ2-5; TRBD1 aligns across 8 bases. The end of the DNA aligns better with TRBJ2-7, so the J call may be wrong. Germline lookup yields CDR1 MDHEN and CDR2 SYDVKM. The CDR3 covers 15 residues. Here the CDR3 reads CASSLAGQGVSEQYF. The DNA of the CDR3 is TGTGCCAGCAGTTTAGCAGGACAGGGAGTCTCCGAGCAGTACTTC.

The V gene is TRBV7-9, the J gene TRBJ2-2, with a tentative D call TRBD2 (5 bases). CDR3 length: 15 residues. The germline V gene encodes CDR1 SEHNR and CDR2 FQNEAQ (reference sequence). The germline V and J ends were trimmed by 0 bases and 4 bases, with 9 bases remaining between them. CDR3 sequence reads: CASSLALVGTGELFF. As DNA, the CDR3 is TGTGCCAGCAGCTTAGCACTAGTTGGCACCGGGGAGCTGTTTTTT.

This chain joins TRBV10-3 and TRBJ2-7; 7 bases match TRBD2. The CDR3 length is 14 residues. V was pared by 6 bases and J by 7 bases, with 12 bases of the junction left unmatched. The V gene's germline CDR1 is ENHRY and CDR2 SYGVKD. The CDR3 bases are TGTGCCATCAGCGTCGGGGGGTCCGAGGGTGAGCAGTACTTC. Its translation: CAISVGGSEGEQYF.

The V call is TRBV6-5, the J call TRBJ1-4; TRBD1 is a possible D gene (5 bases). The V end lost 7 bases, the J end lost 7 bases, and 19 bases lay between the germline ends. The CDR3 consists of 15 residues. Germline lookup yields CDR1 MNHEY and CDR2 SVGAGI. CDR3 loop: CASTLTWGGGEKLFF. The CDR3 nucleotides are TGTGCCAGCACCTTAACATGGGGGGGAGGTGAAAAACTGTTTTTT.

As concerns this clone: This CDR3 is also generated by other DNA sequences in the sample. The CDR3 is CASSPAAQETQYF. As DNA, the CDR3 is TGTGCCAGCTCACCAGCAGCCCAAGAGACCCAGTACTTC. The rearrangement links TRBV18 to TRBJ2-5; no definite D call. Germline values: CDR1 KGHSH, CDR2 LQKENI. V lost 2 bases and J 1 base, leaving 5 bases between the germline ends. The CDR3 contains 13 residues.

The V and J genes are TRBV28 and TRBJ1-5; 7 bases are shared with TRBD1. There are 16 residues in the CDR3. Germline assignment: CDR1 MDHEN and CDR2 SYDVKM. V was pared by 4 bases and J by 5 bases, with 11 bases of the junction left unmatched. For the CDR3, the DNA is TGTGCCAGCAGTTCCTTCCCAGGGGGGTGGGATCAGCCCCAGCATTTT. Its translation: CASSSFPGGWDQPQHF.

This sequence joins TRBV19 and TRBJ1-1; D is perhaps TRBD1 (6 bases). The CDR3 is 13 residues long. V was cut by 5 bases and J by 6 bases, with 13 bases left in between. The germline V gene encodes CDR1 LNHDA and CDR2 SQIVND (reference sequence). The CDR3 spells CASSAGGRAEAFF. CDR3 nucleotide sequence: TGTGCCAGTAGTGCGGGGGGCCGGGCTGAAGCTTTCTTT.

The J gene is TRBJ1-4, the V gene TRBV4-1; D is unresolved. The germline V gene encodes CDR1 MGHRA and CDR2 YSYEKL. The V end lost 4 bases, the J end lost 3 bases, and 3 bases lay between the germline ends. The CDR3 length is 12 residues. Written as DNA, the CDR3 is TGCGCCAGCAGCCTCTCTAATGAAAAACTGTTTTTT. Residues: CASSLSNEKLFF.

The chain employs TRBV28 and TRBJ1-1, with D hard to call. The CDR3 has 11 amino acids. Between the trimmed V and J ends, which lost 3 bases and 11 bases, there was a span of 10 bases. Germline values: CDR1 MDHEN, CDR2 SYDVKM. The DNA of the CDR3 is TGTGCCAGCAGTTTGAATTGGAGGGCTTTCTTT. Translated: CASSLNWRAFF.

This sequence joins TRBV7-2 and TRBJ1-1, with 7 nucleotides matching TRBD1. Germline assignment: CDR1 SGHTA and CDR2 FQGNSA. The CDR3 runs 15 residues. The trim removed 3 bases at V and 1 base at J, leaving 5 bases unmatched. The CDR3 sequence: CASSFAGTANTEAFF. The DNA of the CDR3 is TGTGCCAGCAGCTTCGCCGGGACAGCGAACACTGAAGCTTTCTTT.

This clone was seen a single time. The rearrangement links TRBV29-1 to TRBJ2-5; 7 bases line up with TRBD1. CDR1 is SQVTM and CDR2 is ANQGSEA in the germline V gene. V lost 4 bases and J lost 3; bases outside the gene matches: 8. The CDR3 extends over 14 amino acids. CDR3 protein: CSVGRGQAEETQYF. The CDR3 bases are TGCAGCGTTGGGAGAGGACAGGCAGAAGAGACCCAGTACTTC.

This clone was picked up one time. The V call is TRBV7-8, the J call TRBJ1-2; 12 bases line up with TRBD1. Germline CDR1 and CDR2: SGHVS and FQNEAQ. The ends lost 4 bases at V and 7 bases at J; junction bases unmatched: 13. The CDR3 is 17 amino acids. The CDR3 sequence: CASSSESGTGGFGGYTF. Written as DNA, the CDR3 is TGTGCCAGCAGCTCTGAGTCCGGGACAGGGGGCTTTGGTGGCTACACCTTC.

V is TRBV27 and J is TRBJ2-2; D is perhaps TRBD2 (6 bases). Trimming stripped 4 bases from V and 2 bases from J, with 14 bases between. Looked up from germline, CDR1 is MNHEY and CDR2 is SMNVEV (reference sequence). The CDR3 extends over 16 amino acids. The CDR3: CASSSQPGLNTGELFF. CDR3 sequence (DNA): TGTGCCAGCAGTTCCCAACCGGGACTTAACACCGGGGAGCTGTTTTTT.

This chain uses TRBV5-1 with TRBJ2-3; D is unclear. Trimming removed 0 bases from V and 0 bases from J, with 11 bases in between. Germline V gives CDR1 SGHRS, CDR2 YFSETQ. The CDR3 runs 16 residues. In DNA form, the CDR3 reads TGCGCCAGCAGCTTGGCCGTTCAGGAGAGCACAGATACGCAGTATTTT. Its protein is CASSLAVQESTDTQYF. Full variable domain (missing parts from reference TRBV5-1 and TRBJ2-3): KAGVTQTPRYLIKTRGQQVTLSCSPISGHRSVSWYQQTPGQGLQFLFEYFSETQRNKGNFPGRFSGRQFSNSRSEMNVSTLELGDSALYLCASSLAVQESTDTQYFGPGTRLTVL.

The chain uses TRBV5-8 and TRBJ2-5; TRBD1 aligns across 7 bases. The CDR3 length is 14 residues. Germline CDR1 reads SGHTS; CDR2 reads YDEGEE. The V and J ends lost 4 bases and 4 bases, in that order; junction bases with no gene match: 7. CDR3 region: CASSQTGALETQYF. The CDR3 coding sequence is TGTGCCAGCAGCCAAACAGGGGCACTAGAGACCCAGTACTTC.

The gene calls are TRBV28 and TRBJ2-2; D gene ambiguous. V dropped 7 bases and J dropped 2 bases, with 8 bases sitting between them. CDR1 is MDHEN and CDR2 is SYDVKM in the germline V gene. The length of the CDR3 is 13 residues. Here the CDR3 DNA reads TGTGCCAGCAAAACGTCCAACACCGGGGAGCTGTTTTTT. As protein: CASKTSNTGELFF.

In DNA, the CDR3 is TGTGCCAGCAGCTTAGCCTCCGGGACAAAATACACCGGGGAGCTGTTTTTT. This encodes CASSLASGTKYTGELFF. V and J are TRBV7-8 and TRBJ2-2, with D maybe TRBD1 (6 bases). There are 17 residues in the CDR3. Germline assignment: CDR1 SGHVS and CDR2 FQNEAQ. Trimming removed 0 bases at V and 3 bases at J, with 14 bases between.